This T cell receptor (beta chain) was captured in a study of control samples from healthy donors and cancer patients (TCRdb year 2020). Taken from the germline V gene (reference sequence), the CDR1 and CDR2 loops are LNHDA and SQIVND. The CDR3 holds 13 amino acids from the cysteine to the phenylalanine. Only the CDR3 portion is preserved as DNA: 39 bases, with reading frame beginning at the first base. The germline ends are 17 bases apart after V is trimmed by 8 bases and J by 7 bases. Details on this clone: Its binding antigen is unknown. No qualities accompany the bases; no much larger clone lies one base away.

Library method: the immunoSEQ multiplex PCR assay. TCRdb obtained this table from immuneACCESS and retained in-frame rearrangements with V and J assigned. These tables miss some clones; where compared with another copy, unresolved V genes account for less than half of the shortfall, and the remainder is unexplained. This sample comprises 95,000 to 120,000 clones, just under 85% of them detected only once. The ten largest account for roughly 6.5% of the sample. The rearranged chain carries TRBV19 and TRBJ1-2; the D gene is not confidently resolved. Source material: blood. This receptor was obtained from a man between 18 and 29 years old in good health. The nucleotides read TGTGCCAGTCTGTCTGGGCGAGCTGGTGGCTACACCTTC. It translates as CASLSGRAGGYTF.